Following are 6 T cell receptor beta chains from one sample sequenced in a study of monozygotic twins with cystic fibrosis. Using immunoSEQ multiplex PCR, the repertoire was profiled, and TCRdb retains in-frame clones only, with some absent. The data show roughly 30,000 clones, roughly 90% seen once. The sequencing sample was made of blood. The receptors were gathered from a girl aged 2-10 years with cystic fibrosis.

The rearrangement uses TRBV6-4 and TRBJ1-2; 7 positions match TRBD1. Germline V gene data show CDR1 as MRHNA and CDR2 as SNTAGT. The CDR3 spans 16 residues. The trim removed 3 bases at V and 3 bases at J, leaving 10 bases unmatched. The CDR3 region has the DNA TGTGCCAGCAGTGAGCGAGGACAGGACCCACACTATGGCTACACCTTC. Translated, it gives CASSERGQDPHYGYTF.

V and J are TRBV18 and TRBJ1-2; D is uncertain. From germline, CDR1 is KGHSH and CDR2 LQKENI. Between the trimmed V and J ends, which lost 4 bases and 4 bases, there was a span of 13 bases. The CDR3 contains 14 residues. CDR3 amino acids: CASSREGALYGYTF. The CDR3 DNA reads TGTGCCAGCTCACGGGAGGGCGCGCTCTATGGCTACACCTTC.

V is TRBV29-1 and J is TRBJ1-2; D not resolved. This CDR3 is built from 12 residues. Trimming took 3 bases from V and 10 from J, leaving 15 bases between them. Germline lookup yields CDR1 SQVTM and CDR2 ANQGSEA. In nucleotides, the CDR3 is TGCAGCGTTGATACGGCGAAGGTTGTCTACACCTTC. Protein product: CSVDTAKVVYTF.

V is TRBV7-9 and J is TRBJ2-3; D perhaps matches TRBD1 (6 bases). This CDR3 has 15 residues. Germline V lookup: CDR1 SEHNR, CDR2 FQNEAQ (reference sequence). The V end lost 1 base, the J end lost 4 bases, and 12 bases lay between the germline ends. The CDR3 protein is CASSLDRERSDTQYF. CDR3 nucleotide sequence: TGTGCCAGCAGCTTAGACAGGGAAAGGTCAGATACGCAGTATTTT. The entire variable domain, with the rest obtained from reference TRBV7-9 and TRBJ2-3, is as follows: DTGVSQNPRHKITKRGQNVTFRCDPISEHNRLYWYRQTLGQGPEFLTYFQNEAQLEKSRLLSDRFSAERPKGSFSTLEIQRTEQGDSAMYLCASSLDRERSDTQYFGPGTRLTVL.

The chain recombines TRBV7-2 with TRBJ2-1, with a weak D call TRBD1 (6 bases). This CDR3 is built from 15 residues. V lost 4 bases and J lost 3, with 13 bases in between. In germline, CDR1 is SGHTA, CDR2 FQGNSA. This chain's CDR3 is CASSSRDTYYNEQFF. CDR3 DNA sequence: TGTGCCAGCAGCTCTAGGGACACTTACTACAATGAGCAGTTCTTC.

The V gene is TRBV28, the J gene TRBJ1-1; D gene unclear. The CDR3 runs 14 residues. Germline CDR1 and CDR2: MDHEN and SYDVKM. V lost 8 bases and J 1 base, leaving 14 bases between the germline ends. The CDR3 is CASRAISTNTEAFF. The CDR3 region has the DNA TGTGCCAGCCGGGCGATTTCGACGAACACTGAAGCTTTCTTT.